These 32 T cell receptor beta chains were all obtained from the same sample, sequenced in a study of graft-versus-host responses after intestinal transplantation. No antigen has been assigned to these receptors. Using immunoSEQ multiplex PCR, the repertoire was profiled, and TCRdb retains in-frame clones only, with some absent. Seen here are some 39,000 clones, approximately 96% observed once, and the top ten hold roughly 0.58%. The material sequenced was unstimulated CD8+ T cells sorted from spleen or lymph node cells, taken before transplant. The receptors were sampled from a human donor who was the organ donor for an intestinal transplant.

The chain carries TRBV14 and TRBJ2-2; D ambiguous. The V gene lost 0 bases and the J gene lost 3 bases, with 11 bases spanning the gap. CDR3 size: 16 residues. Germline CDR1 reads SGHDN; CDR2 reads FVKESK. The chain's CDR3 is CASSQDISRYTGELFF. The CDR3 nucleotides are TGTGCCAGCAGCCAAGATATATCCCGTTACACCGGGGAGCTGTTTTTT.

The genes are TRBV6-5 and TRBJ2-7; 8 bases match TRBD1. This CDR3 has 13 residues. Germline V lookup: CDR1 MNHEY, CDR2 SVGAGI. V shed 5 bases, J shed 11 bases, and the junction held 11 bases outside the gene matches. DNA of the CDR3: TGTGCCAGCAGTGCTTGGACAGGGCCTCAGGAGTACTTC. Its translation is CASSAWTGPQEYF.

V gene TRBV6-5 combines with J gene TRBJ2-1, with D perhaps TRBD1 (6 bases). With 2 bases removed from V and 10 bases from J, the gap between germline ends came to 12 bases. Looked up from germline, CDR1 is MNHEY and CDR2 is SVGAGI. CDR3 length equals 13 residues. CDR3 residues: CASSYVAGVEQFF. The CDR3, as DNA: TGTGCCAGCAGTTACGTTGCAGGGGTCGAGCAGTTCTTC.

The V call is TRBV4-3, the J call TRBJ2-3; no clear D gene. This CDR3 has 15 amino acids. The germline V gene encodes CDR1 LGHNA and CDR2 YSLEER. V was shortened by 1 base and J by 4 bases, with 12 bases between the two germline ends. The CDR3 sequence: CASSQGIGTADTQYF. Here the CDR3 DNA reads TGCGCCAGCAGCCAAGGAATAGGTACGGCAGATACGCAGTATTTT.

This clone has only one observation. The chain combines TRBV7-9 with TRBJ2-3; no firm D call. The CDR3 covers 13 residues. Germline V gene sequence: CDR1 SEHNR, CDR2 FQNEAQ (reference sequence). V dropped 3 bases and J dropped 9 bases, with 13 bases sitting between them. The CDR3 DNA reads TGTGCCAGCAGCTTCCCCTCAACCTTAACGCAGTATTTT. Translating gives CASSFPSTLTQYF.

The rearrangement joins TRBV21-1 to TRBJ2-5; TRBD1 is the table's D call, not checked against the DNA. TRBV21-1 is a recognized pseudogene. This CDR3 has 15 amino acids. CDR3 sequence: CASSKESDGQQTQYF. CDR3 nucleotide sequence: TGTGCCAGCAGCAAAGAGTCGGACGGACAGCAGACCCAGTACTTC.

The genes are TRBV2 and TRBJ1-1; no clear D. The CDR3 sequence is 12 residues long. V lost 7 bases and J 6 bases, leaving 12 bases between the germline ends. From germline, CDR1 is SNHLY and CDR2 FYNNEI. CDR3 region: CASIRCCPEAFF. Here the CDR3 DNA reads TGTGCCAGCATTCGTTGTTGTCCTGAAGCTTTCTTT.

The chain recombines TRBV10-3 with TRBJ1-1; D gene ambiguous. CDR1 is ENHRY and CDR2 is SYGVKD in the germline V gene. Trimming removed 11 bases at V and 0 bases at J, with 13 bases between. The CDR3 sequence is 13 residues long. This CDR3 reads CASHQVMNTEAFF. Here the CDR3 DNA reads TGTGCCTCCCATCAGGTGATGAACACTGAAGCTTTCTTT.

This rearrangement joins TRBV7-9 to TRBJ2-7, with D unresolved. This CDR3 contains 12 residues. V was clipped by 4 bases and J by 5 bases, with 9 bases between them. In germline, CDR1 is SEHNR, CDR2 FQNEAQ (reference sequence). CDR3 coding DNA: TGTGCCAGCAGCTCCCCCATGGACGAGCAGTACTTC. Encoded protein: CASSSPMDEQYF.

CDR3 region: CASSLVLSEFQPQHF. CDR3 DNA sequence: TGTGCCAGCAGCTTAGTTTTGAGCGAATTTCAGCCCCAGCATTTT. The V and J genes are TRBV7-2 and TRBJ1-5; D is unclear. With 1 base removed from V and 6 bases from J, the gap between germline ends came to 13 bases. The CDR3 covers 15 residues. Germline CDR1 is SGHTA and CDR2 is FQGNSA.

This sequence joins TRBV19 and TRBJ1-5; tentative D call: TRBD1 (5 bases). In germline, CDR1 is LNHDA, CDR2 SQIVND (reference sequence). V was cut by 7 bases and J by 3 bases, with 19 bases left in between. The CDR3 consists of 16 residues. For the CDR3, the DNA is TGTGCCAGTACTCATGACCCGACAGTGGCCAATCAGCCCCAGCATTTT. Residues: CASTHDPTVANQPQHF. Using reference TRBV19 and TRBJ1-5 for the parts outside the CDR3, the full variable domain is DGGITQSPKYLFRKEGQNVTLSCEQNLNHDAMYWYRQDPGQGLRLIYYSQIVNDFQKGDIAEGYSVSREKKESFPLTVTSAQKNPTAFYLCASTHDPTVANQPQHFGDGTRLSIL.

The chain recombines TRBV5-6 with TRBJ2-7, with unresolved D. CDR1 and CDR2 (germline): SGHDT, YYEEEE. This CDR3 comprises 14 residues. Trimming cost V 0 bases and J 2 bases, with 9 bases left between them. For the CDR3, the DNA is TGTGCCAGCAGCTTGGGCCAGGCCCCCTACGAGCAGTACTTC. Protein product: CASSLGQAPYEQYF.

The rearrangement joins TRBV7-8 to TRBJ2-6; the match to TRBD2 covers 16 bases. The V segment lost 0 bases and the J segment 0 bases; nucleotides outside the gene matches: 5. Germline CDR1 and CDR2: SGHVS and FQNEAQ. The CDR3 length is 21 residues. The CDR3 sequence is CASSLAGTSGGESSGANVLTF. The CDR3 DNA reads TGTGCCAGCAGCTTAGCAGGGACTAGCGGGGGGGAGAGCTCTGGGGCCAACGTCCTGACTTTC. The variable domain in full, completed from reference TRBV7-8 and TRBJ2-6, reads GAGVSQSPRYKVAKRGQDVALRCDPISGHVSLFWYQQALGQGPEFLTYFQNEAQLDKSGLPSDRFFAERPEGSVSTLKIQRTQQEDSAVYLCASSLAGTSGGESSGANVLTFGAGSRLTVL.

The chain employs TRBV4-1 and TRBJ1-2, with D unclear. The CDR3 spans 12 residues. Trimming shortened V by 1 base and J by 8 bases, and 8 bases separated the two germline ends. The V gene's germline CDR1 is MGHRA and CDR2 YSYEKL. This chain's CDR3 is CASSQGLEGYTF. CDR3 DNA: TGCGCCAGCAGCCAAGGACTGGAAGGCTACACCTTC.

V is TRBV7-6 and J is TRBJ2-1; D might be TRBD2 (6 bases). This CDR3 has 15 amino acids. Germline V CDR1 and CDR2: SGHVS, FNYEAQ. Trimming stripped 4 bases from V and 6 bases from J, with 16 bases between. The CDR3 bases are TGTGCCAGCAGCTCCGGGGGACTGATCGCCAATGAGCAGTTCTTC. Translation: CASSSGGLIANEQFF.

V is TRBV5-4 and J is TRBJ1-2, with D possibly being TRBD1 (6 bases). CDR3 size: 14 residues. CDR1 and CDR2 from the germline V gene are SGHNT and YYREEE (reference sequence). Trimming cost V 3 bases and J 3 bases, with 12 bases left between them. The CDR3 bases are TGTGCCAGCAGCTCGACAGGAGCGGACTATGGCTACACCTTC. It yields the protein CASSSTGADYGYTF.

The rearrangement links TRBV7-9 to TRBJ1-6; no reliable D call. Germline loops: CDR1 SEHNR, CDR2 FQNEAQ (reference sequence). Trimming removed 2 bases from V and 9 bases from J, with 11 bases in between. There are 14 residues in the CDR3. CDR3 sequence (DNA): TGTGCCAGCAGCTTACCCAGGCCCAGTTCACCCCTCCACTTT. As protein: CASSLPRPSSPLHF.

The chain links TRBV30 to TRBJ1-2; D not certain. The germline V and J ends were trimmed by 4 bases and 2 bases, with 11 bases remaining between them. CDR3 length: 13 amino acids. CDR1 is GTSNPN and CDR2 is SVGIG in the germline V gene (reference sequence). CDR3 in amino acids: CAWNPLGNYGYTF. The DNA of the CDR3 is TGTGCCTGGAATCCCCTCGGAAACTATGGCTACACCTTC.

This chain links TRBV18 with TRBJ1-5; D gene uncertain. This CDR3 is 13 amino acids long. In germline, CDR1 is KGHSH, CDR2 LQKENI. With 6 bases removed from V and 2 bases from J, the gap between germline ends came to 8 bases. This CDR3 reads CASSPGGNQPQHF. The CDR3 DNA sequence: TGTGCCAGCTCCCCCGGGGGCAATCAGCCCCAGCATTTT.

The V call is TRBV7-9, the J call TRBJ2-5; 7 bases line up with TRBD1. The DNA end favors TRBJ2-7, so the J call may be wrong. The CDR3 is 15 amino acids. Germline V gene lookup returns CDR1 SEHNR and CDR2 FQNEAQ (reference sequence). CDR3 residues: CASSHSTGWDYEQYF. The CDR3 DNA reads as TGTGCCAGCAGCCACTCGACAGGGTGGGACTACGAGCAGTACTTC.

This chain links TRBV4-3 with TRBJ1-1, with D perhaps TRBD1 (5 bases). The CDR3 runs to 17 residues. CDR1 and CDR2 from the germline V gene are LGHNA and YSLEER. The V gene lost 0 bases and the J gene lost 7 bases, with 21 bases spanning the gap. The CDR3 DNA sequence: TGCGCCAGCAGCCAAGACCAGGAAGACAGTCCGACCCGTGAAGCTTTCTTT. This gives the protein CASSQDQEDSPTREAFF.

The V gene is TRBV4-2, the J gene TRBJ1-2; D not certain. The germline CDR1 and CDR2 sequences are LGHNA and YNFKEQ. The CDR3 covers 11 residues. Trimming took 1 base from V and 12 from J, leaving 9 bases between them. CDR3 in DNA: TGTGCCAGCAGCCAAGCCGATCGGCACACCTTC. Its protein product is CASSQADRHTF.

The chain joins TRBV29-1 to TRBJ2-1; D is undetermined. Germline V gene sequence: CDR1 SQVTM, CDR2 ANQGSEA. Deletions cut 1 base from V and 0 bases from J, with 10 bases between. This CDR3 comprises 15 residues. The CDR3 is CSVEADSASYNEQFF. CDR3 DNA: TGCAGCGTTGAAGCTGATAGTGCCTCCTACAATGAGCAGTTCTTC.

The CDR3 is CASSLVGRAETQYF. The CDR3 DNA reads TGTGCCAGCAGCTTAGTGGGCCGGGCGGAGACCCAGTACTTC. This chain links TRBV7-2 with TRBJ2-5, with no clear D. CDR1 and CDR2 from the germline V gene are SGHTA and FQGNSA. The CDR3 extends over 14 amino acids. V lost 1 base and J 5 bases, leaving 11 bases between the germline ends. The full variable domain, completed using reference TRBV7-2 and TRBJ2-5, is GAGVSQSPSNKVTEKGKDVELRCDPISGHTALYWYRQSLGQGLEFLIYFQGNSAPDKSGLPSDRFSAERTGGSVSTLTIQRTQQEDSAVYLCASSLVGRAETQYFGPGTRLLVL.

CDR3 nucleotides: TGCGCCAGCAGCTTGTGGGTGTCGAGCCCTCCCTACGAGCAGTACTTC. Translated, it gives CASSLWVSSPPYEQYF. V usage is TRBV5-1 and J usage is TRBJ2-7; D gene unclear. This CDR3 has 16 residues. Germline V CDR1 and CDR2: SGHRS, YFSETQ. Trimming cost V 1 base and J 2 bases, with 16 bases left between them.

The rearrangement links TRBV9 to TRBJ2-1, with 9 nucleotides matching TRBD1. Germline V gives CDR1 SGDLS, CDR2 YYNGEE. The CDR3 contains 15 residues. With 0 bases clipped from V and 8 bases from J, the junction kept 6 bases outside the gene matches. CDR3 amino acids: CASSVDGTGYHEQFF. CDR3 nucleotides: TGTGCCAGCAGCGTAGACGGGACAGGGTATCATGAGCAGTTCTTC.

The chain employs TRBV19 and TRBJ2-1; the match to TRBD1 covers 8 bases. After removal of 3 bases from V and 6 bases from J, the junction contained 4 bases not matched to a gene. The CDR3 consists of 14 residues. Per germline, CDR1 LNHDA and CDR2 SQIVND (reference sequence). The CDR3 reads CASSITGGSNEQFF. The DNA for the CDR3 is TGTGCCAGTAGTATTACAGGGGGTAGCAATGAGCAGTTCTTC.

DNA for the CDR3: TGCAGCGTTGGGGGGATCGGCCAGGGGGAAGGCTACACCTTC. Amino acids: CSVGGIGQGEGYTF. This rearrangement joins TRBV29-1 to TRBJ1-2, with 7 bases lining up with TRBD1. There are 14 residues in the CDR3. The germline V gene encodes CDR1 SQVTM and CDR2 ANQGSEA. V dropped 4 bases and J dropped 8; count of bases not matched to a gene: 13.

CDR3 protein: CASSCEGGSSYNEQFF. The CDR3, as DNA: TGTGCCAGCAGCTGCGAAGGGGGGAGCTCCTACAATGAGCAGTTCTTC. The chain links TRBV13 to TRBJ2-1, with D perhaps assigned TRBD1 or TRBD2 (6 bases each). CDR1 is PRHDT, CDR2 FYEKMQ, per germline (reference sequence). Trimming took off 4 bases at V and 0 bases at J, with 13 bases between the two ends. This CDR3 has 16 residues.

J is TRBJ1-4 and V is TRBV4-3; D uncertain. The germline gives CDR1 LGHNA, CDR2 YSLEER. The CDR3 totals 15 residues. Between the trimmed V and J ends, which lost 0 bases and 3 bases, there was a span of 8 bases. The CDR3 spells CASSQDRLSNEKLFF. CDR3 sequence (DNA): TGCGCCAGCAGCCAAGATAGGCTCTCTAATGAAAAACTGTTTTTT.

The CDR3 bases are TGTGCCAGTAGTGCCGGGGACAGGGGCTACGAGCAGTACTTC. It translates to CASSAGDRGYEQYF. The chain employs TRBV19 and TRBJ2-5; 10 nucleotides agree with TRBD1. The DNA end lines up better with TRBJ2-7; the J call may be wrong. From germline, CDR1 is LNHDA and CDR2 SQIVND (reference sequence). The CDR3 consists of 14 residues.

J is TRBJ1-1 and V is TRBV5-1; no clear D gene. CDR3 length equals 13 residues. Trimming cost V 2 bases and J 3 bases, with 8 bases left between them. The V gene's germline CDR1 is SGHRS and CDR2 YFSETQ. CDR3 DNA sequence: TGCGCCAGCAGCTTCACGGGGTACACTGAAGCTTTCTTT. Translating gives CASSFTGYTEAFF. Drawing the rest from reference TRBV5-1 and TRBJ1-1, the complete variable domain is KAGVTQTPRYLIKTRGQQVTLSCSPISGHRSVSWYQQTPGQGLQFLFEYFSETQRNKGNFPGRFSGRQFSNSRSEMNVSTLELGDSALYLCASSFTGYTEAFFGQGTRLTVV.